The clone carrying this T cell receptor beta chain showed up just a few times. The data were taken from a study of Graves' ophthalmopathy and Graves' hyperthyroidism. RNA served as the template for amplifying TCR beta CDR3 regions. HTBI primers primed a first-round RT-PCR, and a second-round multiplex PCR followed. TCRdb re-called the multiplex PCR reads through MiXCR, storing one row per CDR3 protein. The data contain approximately 380,000 distinct CDR3 sequences, more than 20% of them singletons. Germline V gene sequence: CDR1 GTSNPN, CDR2 SVGIG (reference sequence). Unmatched junction bases numbered 5, after V lost 5 bases and J lost 1 base. The CDR3 extends over 16 amino acids.

The chain links TRBV30 to TRBJ2-5, with 15 bases matching TRBD2. This TCR came from a woman aged 18 to 35 with stable Graves' hyperthyroidism. Material for sequencing was peripheral blood. The CDR3 nucleotides read TGTGCCTGGTCAGGGACTAGCGGGAGGCCCCAAGAGACCCAGTACTTC. The encoded protein is CAWSGTSGRPQETQYF. The full variable domain, its missing parts supplied by reference TRBV30 and TRBJ2-5, is SQTIHQWPATLVQPVGSPLSLECTVEGTSNPNLYWYRQAAGRGLQLLFYSVGIGQISSEVPQNLSASRPQDRQFILSSKKLLLSDSGFYLCAWSGTSGRPQETQYFGPGTRLLVL.